Listed below are T cell receptor beta chains from one sample, sequenced in a study of B cell selection in AIRE deficiency. Assay used: immunoSEQ multiplex PCR; TCRdb lists only in-frame clones, some missing. The repertoire holds over 20,000 clones, with 80% to 95% as singletons. The sample was CD4+CD25+ Tregs sorted from PBMCs. The receptor set was obtained from a human donor in good health. CDR3s include the opening cysteine and the closing phenylalanine or tryptophan. D genes are given only for firm matches. Clone sizes are given selectively: once, few, many, or a class where the clone is expanded.

j_gene | d_gene | v_gene | abundance | CDR3aa | CDR3nt
TRBJ1-1 | TRBD1 | TRBV13 | . | CASSWGQLNTEAFF | TGTGCCAGCAGCTGGGGACAGCTGAACACTGAAGCTTTCTTT
TRBJ2-7 | . | TRBV5-1 | . | CASSSRTPSTPYEQYF | TGCGCCAGCAGCAGCCGAACGCCGTCAACCCCCTACGAGCAGTACTTC
TRBJ1-1 | . | TRBV6-5 | . | CASSYSGRRGTEAFF | TGTGCCAGCAGTTACTCGGGGCGGCGAGGGACTGAAGCTTTCTTT
TRBJ2-7 | TRBD1 | TRBV7-2 | . | CASSLTGAREQYF | TGTGCCAGCAGTTTAACAGGGGCGAGGGAGCAGTACTTC
TRBJ2-6 | . | TRBV21-1 | once | CASSKGLGLDSGANVLTF | TGTGCCAGCAGCAAAGGGCTGGGTCTGGACTCTGGGGCCAACGTCCTGACTTTC
TRBJ1-2 | . | TRBV2 | . | CASIPVGTLGYTF | TGTGCCAGCATCCCCGTGGGGACACTTGGCTACACCTTC
TRBJ2-1 | . | TRBV18 | . | CASSPSKGDEQFF | TGTGCCAGCTCACCCTCTAAGGGCGATGAGCAGTTCTTC
TRBJ1-1 | TRBD1 | TRBV10-3 | . | CAITLTGGDTEAFF | TGTGCCATCACCCTGACAGGGGGGGACACTGAAGCTTTCTTT
TRBJ1-2 | TRBD1 | TRBV11-3 | . | CASSQRGQGYGYTF | TGTGCCAGCAGCCAGAGGGGACAGGGGTATGGCTACACCTTC
TRBJ2-1 | TRBD2 | TRBV7-2 | . | CASSALGLAGVNEQFF | TGTGCCAGCAGCGCGCTCGGACTAGCGGGAGTCAATGAGCAGTTCTTC
TRBJ2-1 | TRBD2 | TRBV6-1 | . | CASSVGWTGGNEQFF | TGTGCCAGCAGCGTCGGGTGGACGGGGGGGAATGAGCAGTTCTTC
TRBJ2-5 | . | TRBV7-7 | . | CASSLASGVETQYF | TGTGCCAGCAGCTTAGCCTCGGGGGTAGAGACCCAGTACTTC
TRBJ2-2 | . | TRBV5-6 | . | CASSLKEGGNTGELFF | TGTGCCAGCAGCTTGAAGGAGGGAGGGAACACCGGGGAGCTGTTTTTT
TRBJ1-5 | . | TRBV19 | few | CATHSTGYNQPQHF | TGTGCCACCCACTCGACGGGCTACAACCAGCCCCAGCATTTT
TRBJ2-3 | TRBD1 | TRBV4-1 | . | CASSQDRTIQGFPTDTQYF | TGCGCCAGCAGCCAAGATAGGACCATACAGGGGTTTCCCACAGATACGCAGTATTTT
TRBJ2-5 | . | TRBV21-1 | . | CASRMVGYTFSETQYF | TGTGCCAGCAGAATGGTTGGCTACACTTTCTCTGAGACCCAGTACTTC
TRBJ1-5 | . | TRBV6-5 | once | CASRSGGLQPQHF | TGTGCCAGCAGATCCGGGGGCCTTCAGCCCCAGCATTTT
TRBJ2-1 | . | TRBV14 | . | CASSLTFGTEQFF | TGTGCCAGCAGCCTTACTTTCGGGACCGAGCAGTTCTTC
TRBJ1-2 | . | TRBV6-6 | . | CASSYSSGDHGYTF | TGTGCCAGCAGTTACTCGTCTGGTGACCATGGCTACACCTTC
TRBJ1-2 | . | TRBV19 | . | CASSPRQDYGYTF | TGTGCCAGTAGTCCACGACAGGACTATGGCTACACTTTC
TRBJ1-4 | . | TRBV19 | . | CATRPSGGEKLFF | TGTGCCACCAGGCCGAGTGGGGGCGAAAAACTGTTTTTT
TRBJ1-2 | . | TRBV5-1 | . | CASSLEGDYGYTF | TGCGCCAGCAGCTTGGAGGGGGACTATGGCTACACCTTC
TRBJ2-7 | TRBD2 | TRBV5-1 | . | CASSGGLARSYEQYF | TGCGCCAGCAGCGGGGGACTAGCAAGGTCCTACGAGCAGTACTTC
TRBJ2-2 | . | TRBV7-3 | few | CASSLFGSRTGELFF | TGTGCCAGCAGCTTATTTGGGAGTAGGACCGGGGAGCTGTTTTTT
TRBJ1-1 | . | TRBV2 | once | CASRRRGTPEAFF | TGTGCCAGCAGACGACGGGGGACACCGGAAGCTTTCTTT
TRBJ2-3 | TRBD2 | TRBV6-6 | . | CASSYAGEQDTQYF | TGTGCCAGCAGTTACGCGGGGGAGCAAGATACGCAGTATTTT
TRBJ1-4 | TRBD1 | TRBV5-5 | . | CASSSDRVATNEKLFF | TGTGCCAGCAGCTCAGACAGGGTCGCAACTAATGAAAAACTGTTTTTT
TRBJ1-2 | . | TRBV5-6 | . | CASSLVQANYGYTF | TGTGCCAGCAGCTTGGTGCAGGCCAACTATGGCTACACCTTC
TRBJ2-3 | . | TRBV11-2 | . | CASSLELVGTQYF | TGTGCCAGCAGCTTAGAACTAGTAGGTACGCAGTATTTT
TRBJ2-4 | . | TRBV19 | . | CASSIDTRYIQYF | TGTGCCAGTAGTATAGACACTAGGTACATTCAGTACTTC
TRBJ1-2 | TRBD1 | TRBV19 | few | CASSIRDSNYGYTF | TGTGCCAGTAGTATCAGGGACAGTAACTATGGCTACACCTTC
TRBJ1-6 | . | TRBV11-2 | . | CASSEPNSPLHF | TGTGCCAGCAGCGAGCCTAATTCACCCCTCCACTTT
TRBJ1-2 | . | TRBV5-1 | . | CASMSGLLGGYTF | TGCGCCAGCATGTCAGGACTCCTGGGCGGCTACACCTTC
TRBJ2-6 | . | TRBV7-9 | . | CASSVTGSGANVLTF | TGTGCCAGCAGCGTTACAGGGTCGGGGGCCAACGTCCTGACTTTC
TRBJ1-2 | . | TRBV5-5 | . | CASSPSGAYGYTF | TGTGCCAGCAGCCCATCCGGGGCCTATGGCTACACCTTC
TRBJ2-5 | TRBD1 | TRBV4-1 | . | CASSQVPDRGETQYF | TGCGCCAGCAGCCAAGTCCCGGACAGGGGGGAGACCCAGTACTTC
TRBJ2-5 | . | TRBV9 | . | CASSRAQETQYF | TGTGCCAGCAGCCGTGCTCAAGAGACCCAGTACTTC
TRBJ2-2 | . | TRBV27 | . | CASSLKGWGVTNTGELFF | TGTGCCAGCAGTCTAAAGGGGTGGGGGGTCACGAACACCGGGGAGCTGTTTTTT
TRBJ1-1 | . | TRBV5-1 | once | CASQIRSGNTEAFF | TGCGCCAGCCAGATTCGCTCGGGGAACACTGAAGCTTTCTTT
TRBJ2-1 | TRBD1 | TRBV7-2 | . | CASSSGGWNEQFF | TGTGCCAGCAGCTCAGGGGGCTGGAATGAGCAGTTCTTC
TRBJ1-5 | . | TRBV6-5 | . | CASRGGNQPQHF | TGTGCCAGCCGCGGCGGCAATCAGCCCCAGCATTTT
TRBJ1-5 | . | TRBV7-8 | . | CASSLEVTAGQPQHF | TGTGCCAGCAGCTTAGAGGTGACAGCGGGACAGCCCCAGCATTTT
TRBJ1-1 | . | TRBV10-3 | . | CAISGPGAEAFF | TGTGCCATCAGTGGACCGGGCGCTGAAGCTTTCTTT
TRBJ1-3 | . | TRBV6-5 | . | CASSLQGTGNTIYF | TGTGCCAGCAGCCTACAGGGAACTGGAAACACCATATATTTT
TRBJ2-1 | TRBD1 | TRBV7-6 | . | CASSLGGTGGYNEQFF | TGTGCCAGCAGCTTAGGCGGGACAGGGGGATATAATGAGCAGTTCTTC
TRBJ2-1 | . | TRBV5-1 | . | CASSLDSRYNEQFF | TGCGCCAGCAGCTTGGACAGTCGATACAATGAGCAGTTCTTC
TRBJ2-1 | . | TRBV29-1 | . | CSVGFYEQFF | TGCAGCGTTGGTTTCTATGAGCAGTTCTTC
TRBJ1-3 | TRBD1 | TRBV18 | once | CASSPAFSGTGFGNTIYF | TGTGCCAGCTCACCCGCTTTCTCCGGGACAGGGTTTGGAAACACCATATATTTT
TRBJ2-2 | TRBD2 | TRBV18 | . | CASSPGLAPNTGELFF | TGTGCCAGCTCACCGGGACTAGCGCCGAACACCGGGGAGCTGTTTTTT
TRBJ1-6 | TRBD1 | TRBV27 | . | CASSLSGGGNSPLHF | TGTGCCAGCAGTTTATCAGGGGGCGGCAATTCACCCCTCCACTTT
TRBJ2-7 | TRBD1 | TRBV6-1 | . | CASSEGLQGREQYF | TGTGCCAGCAGTGAAGGCCTACAGGGGCGCGAGCAGTACTTC
TRBJ1-1 | . | TRBV29-1 | . | CSANTGGGTEAFF | TGCAGCGCTAATACAGGTGGGGGCACTGAAGCTTTCTTT
TRBJ2-1 | . | TRBV7-9 | . | CASTLGHPGSYNEQFF | TGTGCCAGCACCCTCGGGCACCCTGGCTCCTACAATGAGCAGTTCTTC
TRBJ1-1 | TRBD1 | TRBV19 | . | CASSTDRADTEAFF | TGTGCCAGTAGTACTGACAGGGCTGACACTGAAGCTTTCTTT
TRBJ1-5 | . | TRBV4-2 | . | CASSQDKWRAGQPQHF | TGTGCCAGCAGCCAAGATAAATGGAGGGCAGGTCAGCCCCAGCATTTT
TRBJ2-3 | . | TRBV7-2 | . | CASSLVSSLFGYF | TGTGCCAGCAGCTTAGTTTCTTCCCTCTTTGGGTATTTT
TRBJ2-5 | TRBD2 | TRBV18 | once | CASSPQTSGKETQYF | TGTGCCAGCTCACCACAAACTAGCGGCAAAGAGACCCAGTACTTC
TRBJ1-2 | TRBD1 | TRBV15 | . | CATSKGAQGYGYTF | TGTGCCACCAGCAAGGGGGCGCAGGGCTATGGCTACACCTTC
TRBJ2-2 | TRBD1 | TRBV10-3 | . | CAIGTGAGELFF | TGTGCCATCGGGACAGGAGCCGGGGAGCTGTTTTTT